The 18 T cell receptor beta chains in this list originate from one sample, sequenced in a study of Graves' ophthalmopathy and Graves' hyperthyroidism. CDR3 regions of TCR beta were amplified from RNA transcripts. In the first round, RT-PCR was carried out with HTBI primers, and a multiplex PCR formed the second round. MiXCR, applied by TCRdb to the multiplex PCR reads, yields one record per CDR3 protein. The sample lists hundreds of thousands of distinct CDR3 sequences, 21% seen once, with under 3.5% in the top ten. The specimen sequenced was peripheral blood. These TCRs come from a woman between 18 and 29 years old with stable Graves' hyperthyroidism.

This clonotype has more than one count but fewer than ten. The chain couples TRBV28 to TRBJ2-7; maybe TRBD2 (6 bases). Germline V gene sequence: CDR1 MDHEN, CDR2 SYDVKM. V was shortened by 3 bases and J by 0 bases, with 15 bases between the two germline ends. CDR3 length equals 16 residues. CDR3 sequence: CASSLEAGGSSYEQYF. The CDR3 nucleotides read TGTGCCAGCAGTTTGGAAGCGGGTGGGAGCTCCTACGAGCAGTACTTC.

This clonotype has a count of ten or more. CDR3 nucleotide sequence: TGTGCCAGCAGCGTCCGGGCGGGGGCTGAGGAGACCCAGTACTTC. Protein sequence: CASSVRAGAEETQYF. The chain links TRBV9 to TRBJ2-5; possibly TRBD2 for D (7 bases). CDR1 SGDLS and CDR2 YYNGEE come from the germline V gene. The CDR3 sequence is 15 residues long. V shed 2 bases and J shed 5 bases, with 16 bases lying between them.

This clonotype was detected ten times or more. J is TRBJ2-5 and V is TRBV19; tentative D call: TRBD1 (6 bases). Trimming took off 5 bases at V and 3 bases at J, with 10 bases between the two ends. The CDR3 has 13 amino acids. CDR1 and CDR2 (germline): LNHDA, SQIVND (reference sequence). The CDR3 sequence: CASSDRTEETQYF. Here the CDR3 DNA reads TGTGCCAGTAGTGACCGGACAGAAGAGACCCAGTACTTC.

This chain joins TRBV11-1 and TRBJ2-7; unclear D gene. Trimming left V 2 bases short and J 3 bases short, with 8 bases between. Germline lookup yields CDR1 SGHAT and CDR2 FQDESV (reference sequence). The length of the CDR3 is 13 residues. The CDR3 DNA is TGTGCCAGCAGCTTATTACGGTTCTACGAGCAGTACTTC. Protein sequence: CASSLLRFYEQYF.

This clonotype was counted many times. In DNA form, the CDR3 reads TGTGCCAGCAGAGGTGTGGTGTCTGGGGCCAACGTCCTGACTTTC. Residues: CASRGVVSGANVLTF. This chain joins TRBV7-9 and TRBJ2-6; D not certain. Germline CDR1 SEHNR, CDR2 FQNEAQ (reference sequence). This CDR3 is built from 15 residues. Trimming pared 6 bases from V and 1 base from J, leaving 10 bases between. Supplemented by reference TRBV7-9 and TRBJ2-6, the full variable domain reads DTGVSQNPRHKITKRGQNVTFRCDPISEHNRLYWYRQTLGQGPEFLTYFQNEAQLEKSRLLSDRFSAERPKGSFSTLEIQRTEQGDSAMYLCASRGVVSGANVLTFGAGSRLTVL.

This clonotype appeared many times. The V gene is TRBV19, the J gene TRBJ2-2, with 9 bases matching TRBD2. Germline CDR1 LNHDA, CDR2 SQIVND (reference sequence). The CDR3 has 15 amino acids. Trimming at V came to 5 bases and at J to 2 bases, leaving 3 bases not matched to a gene. CDR3: CASSVAGDNTGELFF. The DNA for the CDR3 is TGTGCCAGTAGTGTAGCGGGAGATAACACCGGGGAGCTGTTTTTT.

This clonotype has at least ten counts. The chain recombines TRBV2 with TRBJ2-5; D is unclear. The CDR3 has 12 residues. V lost 0 bases and J lost 5, with 4 bases in between. Germline V gene data show CDR1 as SNHLY and CDR2 as FYNNEI. The DNA for the CDR3 is TGTGCCAGCAGTGAAGCGAAGGAGACCCAGTACTTC. This sequence encodes CASSEAKETQYF.

Ten or more counts support this clonotype. The chain has TRBV24-1 and TRBJ1-5, with D possibly TRBD1 on 5 matching bases. CDR3 length: 16 residues. V lost 4 bases and J 5 bases, leaving 17 bases between the germline ends. Germline lookup yields CDR1 KGHDR and CDR2 SFDVKD. The CDR3 loop reads CATSEGQTGGHQPQHF. The CDR3 DNA follows: TGTGCCACCAGTGAGGGGCAGACCGGTGGTCATCAGCCCCAGCATTTT.

At least ten counts were recorded for this clonotype. This chain uses TRBV29-1 with TRBJ2-7, with 8 bases aligning to TRBD2. The V gene end was trimmed by 5 bases and the J gene end by 2 bases; junction bases not matched to a gene: 2. The CDR3 length is 12 residues. From germline, CDR1 is SQVTM and CDR2 ANQGSEA. The CDR3 DNA sequence: TGCAGCGTTTCGGGAGGGGCCTACGAGCAGTACTTC. It codes for CSVSGGAYEQYF.

In its sample, this clonotype was seen many times. In nucleotides, the CDR3 is TGTGCCAGCAGTTTAGGTGTCAGTTTGACAGGGTTGGGCGAGCAGTACTTC. This sequence encodes CASSLGVSLTGLGEQYF. The chain joins TRBV12-3 or TRBV12-4 to TRBJ2-7; 7 bases are a match to TRBD1. With V trimmed by 1 base and J by 6 bases, 15 bases remained unmatched. The length of the CDR3 is 17 residues.

This clonotype has ten or more counts. This chain connects TRBV10-3 to TRBJ2-7; 8 nucleotides agree with TRBD2. The J segment lost 5 bases and the V segment lost 0 bases, leaving 3 bases of the junction unmatched. In germline, CDR1 is ENHRY, CDR2 SYGVKD. CDR3 length: 14 residues. CDR3: CAISESRGGDEQYF. The CDR3 region has the DNA TGTGCCATCAGTGAGTCTCGGGGGGGAGACGAGCAGTACTTC.

This clonotype was seen many times. V gene TRBV15 combines with J gene TRBJ2-5; tentative D call: TRBD1 (7 bases). CDR3 length equals 13 residues. Germline V gives CDR1 LNHNV, CDR2 YYDKDF (reference sequence). V was pared by 1 base and J by 10 bases, with 13 bases between. CDR3 in DNA: TGTGCCACCAGCAGAGGCTCAGGGGGACTCCAGTACTTC. Its protein is CATSRGSGGLQYF.

With regard to this clonotype: A much larger clonotype is one base distant, so this may be a read error. The final CDR3 position lacks the conserved phenylalanine or tryptophan, pointing to a likely read error. The rearrangement joins TRBV2 to TRBJ2-3; D not certain. Germline V gene data show CDR1 as SNHLY and CDR2 as FYNNEI. This CDR3 is built from 12 residues. The V end was cut by 6 bases, the J end by 0 bases, with 4 bases between. The CDR3: CASSYSTDTQYL. CDR3 nucleotides: TGTGCCAGCAGCTATAGCACAGATACGCAGTATTTG.

To note about this clonotype: A read error may explain this, as a much larger clone is one base away. The chain employs TRBV20-1 and TRBJ2-7; TRBD2 is a possible D gene (6 bases). This CDR3 region has 14 residues. Trimming removed 1 base from V and 3 bases from J, with 13 bases in between. The germline gives CDR1 DFQATT, CDR2 SNEGSKA (reference sequence). CDR3 amino acids: CSARASDLGYEQYF. CDR3 in DNA: TGCAGTGCTAGAGCTAGCGATCTAGGCTACGAGCAGTACTTC.

V usage is TRBV12-3 or TRBV12-4 and J usage is TRBJ2-5; the D gene is possibly TRBD1 (5 bases). V was shortened by 3 bases and J by 4 bases, with 9 bases between the two germline ends. The length of the CDR3 is 13 residues. The CDR3 coding sequence is TGTGCCAGCAGTTTCAGGGCAGGAGAGACCCAGTACTTC. Its translation is CASSFRAGETQYF.

This clonotype was seen repeatedly, ten times or more. This chain connects TRBV29-1 to TRBJ1-1; D is unclear. The CDR3 runs to 13 residues. V lost 2 bases, J lost 4 bases, and 11 bases lay in between. CDR1 and CDR2 from the germline V gene are SQVTM and ANQGSEA. CDR3 coding DNA: TGCAGCGTTGAATTAGGAGGAGGCACTGAAGCTTTCTTT. Translating it yields CSVELGGGTEAFF. Drawing the rest from reference TRBV29-1 and TRBJ1-1, the complete variable domain is SAVISQKPSRDICQRGTSLTIQCQVDSQVTMMFWYRQQPGQSLTLIATANQGSEATYESGFVIDKFPISRPNLTFSTLTVSNMSPEDSSIYLCSVELGGGTEAFFGQGTRLTVV.

This clonotype appeared many times. The chain couples TRBV4-1 to TRBJ2-7, with 10 nucleotides matching TRBD1. The CDR3 has 16 amino acids. Trimming cost V 4 bases and J 5 bases; bases outside gene matches: 11. Germline values: CDR1 MGHRA, CDR2 YSYEKL. The CDR3, as DNA: TGCGCCAGCAGCCCCAGGGAGACAGGGGGCATCCACGAGCAGTACTTC. Translating gives CASSPRETGGIHEQYF.

This clonotype came up many times. The V call is TRBV2, the J call TRBJ1-5; D perhaps matches TRBD1 (5 bases). Germline V gives CDR1 SNHLY, CDR2 FYNNEI. This CDR3 is built from 13 residues. The V end lost 6 bases, the J end lost 4 bases, and 10 bases lay between the germline ends. CDR3 region: CASRWDANQPQHF. CDR3 DNA: TGTGCCAGCAGATGGGACGCGAATCAGCCCCAGCATTTT.